A selection of T cell receptor beta chains follows, all from one sample in a study of beta chain features in type 1 diabetes. Using immunoSEQ multiplex PCR, the repertoire was profiled, and TCRdb retains in-frame clones only, with some absent. The sample includes fewer than 550,000 clones, over 9.5% of them seen just once. Sequenced input: naive CD4+ T cells from blood. Every receptor here comes from a woman aged 18-29 years in good health. Both conserved end residues are part of each CDR3. Each record gives: J gene, clone size, V gene, D gene, CDR3 protein, CDR3 DNA. The D gene is left open where the match is weak. Not all rows give a size; the values are once, few, many and, for expanded clones, a class.

TRBJ2-5 few TRBV29-1 . CSGSDRTQETQYF TGCAGCGGCTCGGACCGCACCCAAGAGACCCAGTACTTC
TRBJ2-3 . TRBV7-2 TRBD2 CASSLGSWLGGTQYF TGTGCCAGCAGCTTAGGGTCTTGGTTGGGAGGGACGCAGTATTTT
TRBJ2-7 many TRBV9 . CASSVSGTSNYEQYF TGTGCCAGCAGCGTATCAGGGACGAGTAACTACGAGCAGTACTTC
TRBJ2-1 . TRBV20-1 . CSARLREQFF TGCAGTGCTAGGCTCCGGGAGCAGTTCTTC
TRBJ1-6 . TRBV9 . CASSAGPERGSLHF TGTGCCAGCAGCGCGGGACCGGAACGAGGGTCCCTCCACTTT
TRBJ2-2 . TRBV27 . CASRPNTGELFF TGTGCCAGCAGACCTAACACCGGGGAGCTGTTTTTT
TRBJ1-2 few TRBV6-5 . CASSYSILAAGYGYTF TGTGCCAGCAGTTACTCGATATTGGCAGCAGGCTATGGCTACACCTTC
TRBJ1-1 few TRBV5-1 . CASSREGDEAFF TGCGCCAGCAGCCGAGAAGGGGACGAAGCTTTCTTT
TRBJ2-7 . TRBV14 . CASSPIGQAYEQYF TGTGCCAGCAGCCCAATAGGGCAGGCCTACGAGCAGTACTTC
TRBJ1-1 few TRBV6-5 . CASSDTQNTEAFF TGTGCCAGCAGTGACACCCAGAACACTGAAGCTTTCTTT
TRBJ2-7 few TRBV2 . CASSRTATYEQYF TGTGCCAGCAGCAGGACAGCGACCTACGAGCAGTACTTC
TRBJ2-4 few TRBV5-5 . CASSLASGDLAKNIQYF TGTGCCAGCAGCTTGGCCTCAGGTGATCTAGCCAAAAACATTCAGTACTTC
TRBJ2-3 few TRBV5-4 . CASSFQGRADTQYF TGTGCCAGCAGCTTTCAGGGTAGGGCAGATACGCAGTATTTT
TRBJ2-7 . TRBV4-3 . CASSQDRDYEQYF TGCGCCAGCAGCCAAGATCGTGATTACGAGCAGTACTTC
TRBJ2-1 . TRBV7-2 . CASSLVADSYNEQFF TGTGCCAGCAGCTTAGTCGCGGACTCCTACAATGAGCAGTTCTTC
TRBJ1-2 . TRBV7-9 . CASSPRWSHGYTF TGTGCCAGCAGCCCCCGTTGGAGCCATGGCTACACCTTC
TRBJ2-1 . TRBV7-6 TRBD2 CASSSILAGGPYNEQFF TGTGCCAGCAGCTCAATACTAGCGGGAGGGCCGTACAATGAGCAGTTCTTC
TRBJ2-3 . TRBV18 . CASSPTGIRTDTQYF TGTGCCAGCTCGCCAACAGGGATTAGGACAGATACGCAGTATTTT
TRBJ2-3 few TRBV5-1 . CASSGRDAGDTQYF TGCGCCAGCAGCGGACGGGACGCCGGAGATACGCAGTATTTT
TRBJ2-1 few TRBV5-6 TRBD1 CASSLIDRGSYNEQFF TGTGCCAGCAGCCTGATTGACAGGGGCTCCTACAATGAGCAGTTCTTC
TRBJ1-2 . TRBV5-1 . CASSLVGRGGYGYTF TGCGCCAGCAGCTTGGTAGGCAGGGGCGGCTATGGCTACACCTTC
TRBJ1-2 . TRBV5-1 . CASRTDYGYTF TGCGCCAGCCGCACGGACTATGGCTACACCTTC
TRBJ2-1 few TRBV9 TRBD1 CASSVGGGRTYNEQFF TGTGCCAGCAGCGTAGGAGGGGGCAGAACCTACAATGAGCAGTTCTTC
TRBJ2-2 . TRBV7-2 TRBD2 CASSPEGLAGTTGELFF TGTGCCAGCAGCCCCGAGGGCCTAGCGGGGACCACCGGGGAGCTGTTTTTT
TRBJ2-6 . TRBV7-2 . CASSLVAGANVLTF TGTGCCAGCAGCTTAGTGGCCGGGGCCAACGTCCTGACTTTC
TRBJ1-4 few TRBV4-1 . CASSQLVGEKLFF TGCGCCAGCAGCCAATTGGTCGGAGAAAAACTGTTTTTT
TRBJ2-3 few TRBV7-8 TRBD2 CAMSSGGPTDTQYF TGTGCCATGTCTAGCGGGGGGCCCACAGATACGCAGTATTTT
TRBJ2-3 few TRBV7-2 . CASSSPEGTHNPQYF TGTGCCAGCAGCTCTCCGGAGGGGACGCACAATCCGCAGTATTTT
TRBJ1-4 . TRBV28 . CASSFAFGGENNEKLFF TGTGCCAGCAGTTTCGCATTTGGAGGCGAAAATAATGAAAAACTGTTTTTT
TRBJ2-5 few TRBV5-4 . CASTQPGSMETQYF TGTGCCAGCACACAGCCCGGGAGTATGGAGACCCAGTACTTC
TRBJ2-1 . TRBV7-2 . CASSLDLRSNEQFF TGTGCCAGCAGCTTAGACCTTAGAAGCAATGAGCAGTTCTTC
TRBJ2-3 . TRBV5-1 . CASSPPEGVSLRPDTQYF TGCGCCAGCAGCCCGCCGGAAGGCGTGTCGTTAAGGCCAGATACGCAGTATTTT
TRBJ1-1 . TRBV9 . CASSVAGLHEAFF TGTGCCAGCAGCGTAGCTGGACTCCATGAAGCTTTCTTT
TRBJ2-3 . TRBV14 TRBD1 CASSQKSTGKKKDTQYF TGTGCCAGCAGCCAAAAGTCGACAGGGAAAAAGAAGGATACGCAGTATTTT